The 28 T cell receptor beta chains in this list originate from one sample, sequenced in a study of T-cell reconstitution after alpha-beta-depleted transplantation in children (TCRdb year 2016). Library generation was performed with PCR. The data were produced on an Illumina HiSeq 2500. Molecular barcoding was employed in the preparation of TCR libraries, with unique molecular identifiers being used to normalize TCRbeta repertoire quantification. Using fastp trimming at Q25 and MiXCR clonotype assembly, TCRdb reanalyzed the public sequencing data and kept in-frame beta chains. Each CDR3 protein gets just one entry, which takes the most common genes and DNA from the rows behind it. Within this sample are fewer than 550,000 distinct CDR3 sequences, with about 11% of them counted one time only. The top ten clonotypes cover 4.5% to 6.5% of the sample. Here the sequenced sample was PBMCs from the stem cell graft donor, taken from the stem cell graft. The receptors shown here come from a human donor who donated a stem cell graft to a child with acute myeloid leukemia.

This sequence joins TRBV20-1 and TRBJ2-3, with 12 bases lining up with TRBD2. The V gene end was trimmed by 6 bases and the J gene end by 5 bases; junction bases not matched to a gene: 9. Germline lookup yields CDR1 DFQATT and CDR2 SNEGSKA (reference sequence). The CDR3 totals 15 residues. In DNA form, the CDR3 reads TGCAGTGCGAACGGACTAGCGGGGAAACTAGATACGCAGTATTTT. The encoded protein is CSANGLAGKLDTQYF.

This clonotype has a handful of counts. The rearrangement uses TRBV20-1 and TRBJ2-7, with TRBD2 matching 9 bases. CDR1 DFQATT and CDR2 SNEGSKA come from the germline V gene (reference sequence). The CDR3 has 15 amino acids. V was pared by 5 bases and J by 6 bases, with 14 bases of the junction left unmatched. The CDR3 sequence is CSAETGTSPPGEQYF. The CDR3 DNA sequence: TGCAGTGCTGAAACCGGGACTAGCCCCCCGGGCGAGCAGTACTTC.

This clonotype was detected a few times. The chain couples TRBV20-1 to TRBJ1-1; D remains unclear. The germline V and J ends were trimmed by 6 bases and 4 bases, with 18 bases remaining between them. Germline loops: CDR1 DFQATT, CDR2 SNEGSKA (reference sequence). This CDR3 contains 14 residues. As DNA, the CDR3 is TGCAGTGCCCCCCGGGGAGGGTCGGGCACTGAAGCTTTCTTT. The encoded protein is CSAPRGGSGTEAFF.

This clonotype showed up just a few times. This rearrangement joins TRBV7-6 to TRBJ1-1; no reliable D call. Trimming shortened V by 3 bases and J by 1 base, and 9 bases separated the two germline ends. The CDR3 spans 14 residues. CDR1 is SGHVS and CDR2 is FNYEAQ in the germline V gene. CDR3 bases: TGTGCCAGCAGCTTCCCTGGACGGAACACTGAAGCTTTCTTT. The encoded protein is CASSFPGRNTEAFF.

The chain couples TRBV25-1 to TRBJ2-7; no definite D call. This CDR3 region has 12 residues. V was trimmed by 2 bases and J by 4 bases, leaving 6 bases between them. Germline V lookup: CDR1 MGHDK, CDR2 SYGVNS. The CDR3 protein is CASSENGYEQYF. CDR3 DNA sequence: TGTGCCAGCAGTGAAAATGGTTACGAGCAGTACTTC.

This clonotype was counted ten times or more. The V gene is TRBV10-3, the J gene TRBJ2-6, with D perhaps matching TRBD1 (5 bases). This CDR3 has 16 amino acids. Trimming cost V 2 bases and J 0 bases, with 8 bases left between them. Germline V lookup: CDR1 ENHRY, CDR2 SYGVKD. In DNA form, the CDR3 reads TGTGCCATCAGTGAGGCCGACAGCTCTGGGGCCAACGTCCTGACTTTC. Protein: CAISEADSSGANVLTF.

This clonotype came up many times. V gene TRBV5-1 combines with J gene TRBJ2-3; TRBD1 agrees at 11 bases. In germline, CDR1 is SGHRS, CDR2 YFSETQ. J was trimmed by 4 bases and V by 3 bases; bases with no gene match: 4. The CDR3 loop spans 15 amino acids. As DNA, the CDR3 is TGCGCCAGCAGCTCGGGGACAGGGGGGGCAGATACGCAGTATTTT. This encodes CASSSGTGGADTQYF.

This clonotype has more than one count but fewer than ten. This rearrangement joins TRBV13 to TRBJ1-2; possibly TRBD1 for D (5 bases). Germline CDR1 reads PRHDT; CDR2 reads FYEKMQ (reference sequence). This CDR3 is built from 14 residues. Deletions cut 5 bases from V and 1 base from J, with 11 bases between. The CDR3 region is CASSQRGVNYGYTF. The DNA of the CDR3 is TGTGCCAGCAGCCAAAGGGGCGTTAACTATGGCTACACCTTC.

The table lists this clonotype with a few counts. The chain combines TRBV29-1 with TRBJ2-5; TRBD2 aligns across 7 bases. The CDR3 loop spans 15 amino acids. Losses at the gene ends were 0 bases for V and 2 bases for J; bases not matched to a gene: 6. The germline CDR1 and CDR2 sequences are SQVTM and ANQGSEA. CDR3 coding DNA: TGCAGCGTTGAAGATCGGGGGGAGGGGCAAGAGACCCAGTACTTC. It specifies CSVEDRGEGQETQYF. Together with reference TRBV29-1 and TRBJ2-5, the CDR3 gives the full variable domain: SAVISQKPSRDICQRGTSLTIQCQVDSQVTMMFWYRQQPGQSLTLIATANQGSEATYESGFVIDKFPISRPNLTFSTLTVSNMSPEDSSIYLCSVEDRGEGQETQYFGPGTRLLVL.

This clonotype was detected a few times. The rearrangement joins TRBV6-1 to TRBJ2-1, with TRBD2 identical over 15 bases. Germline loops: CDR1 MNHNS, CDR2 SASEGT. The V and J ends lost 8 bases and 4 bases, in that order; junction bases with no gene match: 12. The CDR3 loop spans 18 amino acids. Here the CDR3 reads CASGAGLAGGTSYNEQFF. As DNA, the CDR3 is TGTGCCAGCGGGGCGGGACTAGCGGGGGGAACGAGTTACAATGAGCAGTTCTTC.

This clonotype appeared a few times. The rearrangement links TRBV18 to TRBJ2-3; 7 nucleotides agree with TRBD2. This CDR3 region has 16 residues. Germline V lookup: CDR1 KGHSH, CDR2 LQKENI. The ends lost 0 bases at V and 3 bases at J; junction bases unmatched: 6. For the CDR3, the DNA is TGTGCCAGCTCACCACCGGGATGGCGGGAGACAGATACGCAGTATTTT. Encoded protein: CASSPPGWRETDTQYF.

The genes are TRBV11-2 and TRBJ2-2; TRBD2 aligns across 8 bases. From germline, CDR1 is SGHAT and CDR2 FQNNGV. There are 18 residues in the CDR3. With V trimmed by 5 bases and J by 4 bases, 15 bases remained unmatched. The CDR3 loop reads CASSLQLRGATGTGELFF. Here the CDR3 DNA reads TGTGCCAGCAGCCTCCAGTTGCGGGGGGCCACGGGCACCGGGGAGCTGTTTTTT.

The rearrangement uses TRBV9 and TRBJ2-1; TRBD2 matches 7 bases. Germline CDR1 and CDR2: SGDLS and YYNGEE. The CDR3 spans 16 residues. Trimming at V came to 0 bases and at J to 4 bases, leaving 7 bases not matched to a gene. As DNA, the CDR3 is TGTGCCAGCAGCGTAGGAGGCCGCGGGGGTTACAATGAGCAGTTCTTC. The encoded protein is CASSVGGRGGYNEQFF.

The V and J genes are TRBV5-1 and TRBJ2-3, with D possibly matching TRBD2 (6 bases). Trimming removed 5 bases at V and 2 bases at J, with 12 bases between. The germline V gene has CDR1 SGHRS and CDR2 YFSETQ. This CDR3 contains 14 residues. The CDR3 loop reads CASSRAGTTDTQYF. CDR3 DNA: TGCGCCAGCAGTCGGGCGGGGACCACAGATACGCAGTATTTT.

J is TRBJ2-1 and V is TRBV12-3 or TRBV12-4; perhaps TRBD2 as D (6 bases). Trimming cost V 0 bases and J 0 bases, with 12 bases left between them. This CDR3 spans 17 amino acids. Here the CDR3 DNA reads TGTGCCAGCAGTTTAGCGCACCACGGGAGCTCCTACAATGAGCAGTTCTTC. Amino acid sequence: CASSLAHHGSSYNEQFF.

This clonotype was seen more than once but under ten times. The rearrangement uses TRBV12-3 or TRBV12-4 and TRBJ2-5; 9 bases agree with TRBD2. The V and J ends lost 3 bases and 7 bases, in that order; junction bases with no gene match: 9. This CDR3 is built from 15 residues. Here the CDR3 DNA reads TGTGCCAGCAGTTTGGAGACTAGCGGAGTAGGGACCCAGTACTTC. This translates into CASSLETSGVGTQYF.

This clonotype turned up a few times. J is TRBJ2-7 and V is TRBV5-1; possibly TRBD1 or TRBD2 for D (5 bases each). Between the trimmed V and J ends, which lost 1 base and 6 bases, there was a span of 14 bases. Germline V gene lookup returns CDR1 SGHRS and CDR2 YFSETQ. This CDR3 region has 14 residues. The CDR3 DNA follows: TGCGCCAGCAGCTTGTTGGCAGGGACGGGCGAGCAGTACTTC. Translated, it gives CASSLLAGTGEQYF.

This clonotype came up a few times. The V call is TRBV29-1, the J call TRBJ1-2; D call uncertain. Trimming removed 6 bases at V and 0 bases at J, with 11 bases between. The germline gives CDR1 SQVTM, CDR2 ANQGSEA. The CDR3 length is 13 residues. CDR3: CSVEDRSNYGYTF. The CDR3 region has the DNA TGCAGCGTAGAGGACCGCTCTAACTATGGCTACACCTTC.

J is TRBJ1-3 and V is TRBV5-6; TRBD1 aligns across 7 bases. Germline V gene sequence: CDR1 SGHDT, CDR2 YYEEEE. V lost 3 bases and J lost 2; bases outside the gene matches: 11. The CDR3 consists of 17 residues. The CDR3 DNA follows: TGTGCCAGCAGCTGGGGGACAGCGGATATTCCTGGAAACACCATATATTTT. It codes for CASSWGTADIPGNTIYF.

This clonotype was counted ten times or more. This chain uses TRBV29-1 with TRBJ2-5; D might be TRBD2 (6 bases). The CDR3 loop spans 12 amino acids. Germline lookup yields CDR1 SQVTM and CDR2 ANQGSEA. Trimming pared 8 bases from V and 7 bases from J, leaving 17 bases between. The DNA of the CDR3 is TGCAGCTCCTTATTGGCGCGGGGGACCCAGTACTTC. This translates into CSSLLARGTQYF.

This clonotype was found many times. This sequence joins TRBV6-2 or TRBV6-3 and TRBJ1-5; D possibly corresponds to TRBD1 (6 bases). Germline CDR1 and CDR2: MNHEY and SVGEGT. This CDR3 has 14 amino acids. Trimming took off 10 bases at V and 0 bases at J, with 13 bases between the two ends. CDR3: CATSTGNSNQPQHF. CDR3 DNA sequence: TGTGCCACCTCGACAGGCAATAGCAATCAGCCCCAGCATTTT.

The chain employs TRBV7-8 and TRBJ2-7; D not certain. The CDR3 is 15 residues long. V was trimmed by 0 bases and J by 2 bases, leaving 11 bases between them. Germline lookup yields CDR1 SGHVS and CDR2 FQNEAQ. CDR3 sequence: CASSLARSPTYEQYF. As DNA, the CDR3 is TGTGCCAGCAGCTTAGCCCGGAGCCCAACCTACGAGCAGTACTTC.

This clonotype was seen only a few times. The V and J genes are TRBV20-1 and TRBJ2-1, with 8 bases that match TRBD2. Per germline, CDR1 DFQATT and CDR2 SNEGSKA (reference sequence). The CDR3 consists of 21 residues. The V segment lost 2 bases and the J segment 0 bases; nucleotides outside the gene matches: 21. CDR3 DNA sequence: TGCAGTGCTAGACCCACCCTAGCGGGTGTCGGGAGACCGTACTCCTACAATGAGCAGTTCTTC. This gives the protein CSARPTLAGVGRPYSYNEQFF.

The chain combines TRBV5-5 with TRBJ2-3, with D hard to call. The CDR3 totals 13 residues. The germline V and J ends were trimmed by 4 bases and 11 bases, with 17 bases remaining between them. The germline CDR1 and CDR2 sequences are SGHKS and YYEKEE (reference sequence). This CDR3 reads CASSEIRHLWQYF. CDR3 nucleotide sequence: TGTGCCAGCAGCGAAATACGCCATCTATGGCAGTATTTT.

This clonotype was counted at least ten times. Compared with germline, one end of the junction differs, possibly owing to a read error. For the CDR3, the DNA is TGTGCCAGCAGTGTAGCCGGGACAGGGGGTGAGCAGTTCTTC. Translation gives CASSVAGTGGEQFF. This sequence joins TRBV12-3 or TRBV12-4 and TRBJ2-1; 11 bases match TRBD1. This CDR3 spans 14 amino acids.

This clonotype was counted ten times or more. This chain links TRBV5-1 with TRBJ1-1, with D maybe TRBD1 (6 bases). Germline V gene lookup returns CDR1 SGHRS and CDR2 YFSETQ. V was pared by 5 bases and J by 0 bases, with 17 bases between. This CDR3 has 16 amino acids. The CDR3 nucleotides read TGCGCCAGCAGGTCCGCACAGGGCGAGATGAACACTGAAGCTTTCTTT. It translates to CASRSAQGEMNTEAFF. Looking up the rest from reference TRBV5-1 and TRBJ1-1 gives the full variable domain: KAGVTQTPRYLIKTRGQQVTLSCSPISGHRSVSWYQQTPGQGLQFLFEYFSETQRNKGNFPGRFSGRQFSNSRSEMNVSTLELGDSALYLCASRSAQGEMNTEAFFGQGTRLTVV.

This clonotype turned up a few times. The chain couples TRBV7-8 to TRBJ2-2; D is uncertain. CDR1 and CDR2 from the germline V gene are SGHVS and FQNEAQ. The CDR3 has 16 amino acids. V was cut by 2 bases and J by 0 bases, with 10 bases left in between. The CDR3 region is CASSLSRSTNTGELFF. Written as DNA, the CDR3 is TGTGCCAGCAGCTTAAGCAGGTCTACGAACACCGGGGAGCTGTTTTTT.

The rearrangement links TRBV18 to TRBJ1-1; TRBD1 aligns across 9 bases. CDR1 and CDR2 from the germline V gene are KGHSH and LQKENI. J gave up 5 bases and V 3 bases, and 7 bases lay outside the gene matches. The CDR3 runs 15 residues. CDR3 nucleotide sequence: TGTGCCAGCTCACCGGGGGGACAGGGACATACTGAAGCTTTCTTT. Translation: CASSPGGQGHTEAFF.